A selection of T cell receptor beta chains follows, all from one sample in a study of control samples from healthy donors and cancer patients. Measured with immunoSEQ multiplex PCR; TCRdb has only the in-frame clones, and not every one. The sample contains about 120,000 clones, around 89% of which appear only once. The sample was blood. These receptors were obtained from a woman in her 70s in good health. The conserved cysteine and the conserved F or W are not part of the CDR3 here. Each record gives: V gene, CDR3 length, CDR3 protein.

V gene: TRBV27; CDR3 length: 12; CDR3 protein: ASTPGGGGYGYT
V gene: TRBV5-1; CDR3 length: 10; CDR3 protein: ASSLPEETQY
V gene: TRBV27; CDR3 length: 10; CDR3 protein: ASSAVGGSYT
V gene: TRBV7-6; CDR3 length: 13; CDR3 protein: ASSSPAGSGTEAF
V gene: TRBV27; CDR3 length: 12; CDR3 protein: ASSLGYSNQPQH
V gene: TRBV29-1; CDR3 length: 10; CDR3 protein: SVGTGAYGYT
V gene: TRBV10-3; CDR3 length: 15; CDR3 protein: AISEPAGQERVNGAF
V gene: TRBV3-1/TRBV3-2; CDR3 length: 11; CDR3 protein: ASSQIGAETQY
V gene: TRBV6-5; CDR3 length: 10; CDR3 protein: ASSSRATAAT
V gene: TRBV14; CDR3 length: 12; CDR3 protein: ASSQFAGNTEAF
V gene: TRBV11-3; CDR3 length: 13; CDR3 protein: ASSLRSHMNTEAF
V gene: TRBV19; CDR3 length: 11; CDR3 protein: ASGRAYGETQY
V gene: TRBV5-4; CDR3 length: 11; CDR3 protein: ASSFTETDTQY
V gene: TRBV28; CDR3 length: 12; CDR3 protein: ASSNSGVRFGYT
V gene: TRBV4-3; CDR3 length: 11; CDR3 protein: ASSQERREKLF
V gene: TRBV7-3; CDR3 length: 14; CDR3 protein: ASSPSDRDSGNTIY
V gene: TRBV6-5; CDR3 length: 13; CDR3 protein: ASSYMMGRIYGYT
V gene: TRBV19; CDR3 length: 13; CDR3 protein: ASSRPGQGDYGYT
V gene: TRBV7-2; CDR3 length: 15; CDR3 protein: ASSLNPLTSSRETQY
V gene: TRBV7-7; CDR3 length: 11; CDR3 protein: ASSFDFYIKAF